One T cell receptor (beta chain) is described in this entry. The antigen remains undetermined. The data derive from a study of T cells in Graves' hyperthyroidism and ophthalmopathy. About the research overall: At the time of initial diagnosis and before any treatment, peripheral blood was collected.

Individuals with ophthalmopathy presented a Clinical Activity Score of at least 3, a NOSPECS grade of at least 4 and a duration under 3 months. PBMCs were sourced from roughly 10 ml fresh peripheral blood. General study findings and limits: Among thyroid clonotypes expanded above 0.001, most also appeared in blood.

Germline V gives CDR1 LNHDA, CDR2 SQIVND (reference sequence). The germline V and J ends were trimmed by 10 bases and 3 bases, with 13 bases remaining between them. The CDR3 totals 13 residues. What was amplified from RNA transcripts were TCR beta CDR3 regions. The study used the HTBI primer set for a first-round RT-PCR of the TCR CDR3. TCRdb independently ran MiXCR on the multiplex PCR reads; one entry per CDR3 protein. Of hundreds of thousands of distinct CDR3 sequences in the sample, about 15% are singletons; the top ten hold about 12%. The sequence derives from a man between 18 and 29 years old with Graves' ophthalmopathy. The specimen was blood. The chain employs TRBV19 and TRBJ1-5, with TRBD1 as a possible D gene (5 bases). DNA for the CDR3: TGTGCCACTGCGGTCAGGGTCAATCAGCCCCAGCATTTT. Translation gives CATAVRVNQPQHF.